This T cell receptor (beta chain) was found in a study of blood T cell repertoires in COVID-19 (TCRdb year 2020). With respect to the entire study: Samples from collaborators originated in the United States, Italy and Spain and spanned both the acute and convalescent phases of COVID-19. The material from the prospective study consisted of cDNA or gDNA derived from T cells, B-cell-depleted T cells, or PBMCs. Subjects who had been exposed to COVID-19, were actively infected with it, or had recovered from it provided the deeply sampled blood TCRbeta repertoires that made up the dataset. A freely available public database, intended as a resource for researchers studying the immune response to SARS-CoV-2, is where the repertoires were released. The samples were drawn from two sources: the first 160 participants of the ongoing ImmuneRACE study, and over 1,000 subjects contributed by 6 global collaborators. The sample metadata nearly always contained a de-identified subject ID, COVID-19 status, age in years and sex. Where HLA class I and class II types were available, the types were taken from metadata supplied by the sample provider, not from assay-based typing. What the study reported, not specific to this receptor: The quantity of clinical and demographic metadata differed by source and by participant and was supplied without curation.

The germline V gene encodes CDR1 MDHEN and CDR2 SYDVKM. Its CDR3 holds 13 amino acids, cysteine through phenylalanine. Just the 39-base CDR3 DNA is kept, in frame starting at base 1. V is pared back by 10 bases and J by 4 bases, with 17 bases lying between the germline termini. A word on this clone: The antigen it binds to is not known. Base qualities are not at hand, and no much larger clone is one base apart.

TCRbeta CDR3 regions were amplified from genomic DNA by means of the immunoSEQ Assay, a bias-controlled multiplex PCR. In the original analysis: Within the assay, amplification of reference gene primers was used to estimate how many nucleated cells each sample contained. Sequence reads were collapsed and filtered to measure the absolute abundance of every unique TCRbeta CDR3 rearrangement. Productive Simpson clonality was computed per sample as the square root of Simpson's diversity index over productive rearrangements. The immuneACCESS repertoire file appears here via TCRdb, limited to in-frame rearrangements. These files lack a portion of the clones; in checked studies, under half of the deficit traces to unresolved V genes, and the cause of the others is not known. V and J calls plus clone size are reproduced from that table; the DNA served to infer D and trimming. This sample has hundreds of thousands of clones in its table, and around 83% of those were observed once. 6.5% to 9% of the sample comes from the top ten.

Each collaborating institution followed its own protocols to collect whole blood in K2EDTA tubes. For TCRbeta analysis, collaborators shipped samples as frozen whole blood, isolated PBMCs, or DNA extracted from either of those sample types. This sequence originates from a woman aged 45-65 years with acute or convalescent COVID-19. Sequencing used peripheral blood. The chain is made from TRBV28 and TRBJ2-7; a tentative D call is TRBD1 (5 bases match). The sequenced DNA: TGTGCCACCAGAACAGGTTCAAAGTACGAGCAGTACTTC. This codes for CATRTGSKYEQYF.